Each of the 14 T cell receptor beta chains below was sequenced from the same sample in a study of shared clonotypes between healthy human individuals. TCRdb's copy holds only in-frame clones and misses some; the assay was immunoSEQ multiplex PCR. Here the sample spans about 1,900,000 clones, about 95% being singletons. The naive CD8 subset, CD45RO-negative cells positively selected for CCR7, excluded terminally differentiated effector memory CD45RA+ cells. What was sequenced was naive CD8+ T cells sorted from blood. The receptors were gathered from a man younger than 35 in good health.

Regarding this clone: Distinct nucleotide sequences in the sample also encode this CDR3. V and J are TRBV27 and TRBJ2-5; D uncertain. The CDR3 spans 12 residues. V was cut by 3 bases and J by 5 bases, with 7 bases left in between. Germline lookup yields CDR1 MNHEY and CDR2 SMNVEV (reference sequence). CDR3 DNA sequence: TGTGCCAGCAGTTTGGAAGGGGAGACCCAGTACTTC. Its translation is CASSLEGETQYF.

V gene TRBV6-1 combines with J gene TRBJ1-5; a possible D gene is TRBD1 (6 bases). The V gene's germline CDR1 is MNHNS and CDR2 SASEGT. The CDR3 spans 18 residues. V was trimmed by 2 bases and J by 3 bases, leaving 20 bases between them. CDR3 DNA: TGTGCCAGCAGTGAACTCAAGGGGGGAGCCGTGGTCAATCAGCCCCAGCATTTT. This translates into CASSELKGGAVVNQPQHF.

The genes are TRBV4-1 and TRBJ1-1; D is uncertain. The CDR3 totals 13 residues. Trimming took 4 bases from V and 7 from J, leaving 13 bases between them. Germline lookup yields CDR1 MGHRA and CDR2 YSYEKL. CDR3 loop: CASSPDKAFEAFF. The CDR3 nucleotides read TGCGCCAGCAGCCCCGACAAGGCCTTTGAAGCTTTCTTT.

V gene TRBV11-3 combines with J gene TRBJ2-2, with D unclear. CDR1 and CDR2 (germline): SGHNT, YENEEA. Trimming pared 6 bases from V and 0 bases from J, leaving 5 bases between. The CDR3 spans 13 residues. The CDR3 region has the DNA TGTGCCAGCAGACAGTCGAACACCGGGGAGCTGTTTTTT. Its protein product is CASRQSNTGELFF.

The CDR3 DNA reads TGTGCCAGCAGCTTGGGGGACAGGGGATGGGAGACCCAGTACTTC. It codes for CASSLGDRGWETQYF. The rearrangement uses TRBV5-6 and TRBJ2-5, with TRBD1 matching 10 bases. Unmatched junction bases numbered 4, after V lost 0 bases and J lost 5 bases. Germline V gene lookup returns CDR1 SGHDT and CDR2 YYEEEE. The CDR3 spans 15 residues.

V is TRBV4-3 and J is TRBJ1-6; tentatively, D is TRBD1 (5 bases). With 3 bases removed from V and 1 base from J, the gap between germline ends came to 16 bases. The CDR3 length is 18 residues. Germline loops: CDR1 LGHNA, CDR2 YSLEER. In nucleotides, the CDR3 is TGCGCCAGCAGCCAGGGACTGCCTGCAATATCCTATAATTCACCCCTCCACTTT. Protein sequence: CASSQGLPAISYNSPLHF.

J is TRBJ1-5 and V is TRBV28, with D unclear. The germline V gene encodes CDR1 MDHEN and CDR2 SYDVKM. Trimming shortened V by 1 base and J by 1 base, and 5 bases separated the two germline ends. The length of the CDR3 is 14 residues. CDR3 loop: CASSLLTSNQPQHF. The CDR3 nucleotides read TGTGCCAGCAGTTTATTGACAAGCAATCAGCCCCAGCATTTT.

The chain has TRBV11-2 and TRBJ1-4; D is possibly TRBD1 (5 bases). Per germline, CDR1 SGHAT and CDR2 FQNNGV. Trimming removed 0 bases at V and 3 bases at J, with 5 bases between. This CDR3 is built from 14 residues. The CDR3 region is CASSLEGANEKLFF. CDR3 nucleotides: TGTGCCAGCAGCTTAGAAGGGGCTAATGAAAAACTGTTTTTT. The entire variable domain, with the rest obtained from reference TRBV11-2 and TRBJ1-4, is as follows: EAGVAQSPRYKIIEKRQSVAFWCNPISGHATLYWYQQILGQGPKLLIQFQNNGVVDDSQLPKDRFSAERLKGVDSTLKIQPAKLEDSAVYLCASSLEGANEKLFFGSGTQLSVL.

The CDR3 DNA is TGTGCCAGCAGTAGCCCGGGGACAAGGGGCGAGCAGTACTTC. Protein: CASSSPGTRGEQYF. The chain joins TRBV28 to TRBJ2-7; D may be TRBD1 (6 bases). Germline assignment: CDR1 MDHEN and CDR2 SYDVKM. The CDR3 contains 14 residues. Trimming pared 5 bases from V and 6 bases from J, leaving 17 bases between.

The chain recombines TRBV18 with TRBJ1-6; no reliable D call. V lost 5 bases and J 0 bases, leaving 11 bases between the germline ends. The CDR3 is 16 residues long. Looked up from germline, CDR1 is KGHSH and CDR2 is LQKENI. The chain's CDR3 is CASSSAASSYNSPLHF. In DNA form, the CDR3 reads TGTGCCAGCTCATCCGCGGCGAGCTCCTATAATTCACCCCTCCACTTT.

This chain connects TRBV27 to TRBJ2-7; TRBD1 matches 8 bases. Germline V gene sequence: CDR1 MNHEY, CDR2 SMNVEV (reference sequence). CDR3 size: 12 residues. Trimming at V came to 6 bases and at J to 6 bases, leaving 4 bases not matched to a gene. The DNA of the CDR3 is TGTGCCAGCAGGCAGGGGGCGCGCGAGCAGTACTTC. Translation gives CASRQGAREQYF.

The gene calls are TRBV11-2 and TRBJ2-5; 7 bases fit TRBD2. The CDR3 consists of 14 residues. The V segment lost 5 bases and the J segment 5 bases; nucleotides outside the gene matches: 8. From germline, CDR1 is SGHAT and CDR2 FQNNGV. The CDR3 nucleotides read TGTGCCAGCAGCCTCGGGGGGACGATGGAGACCCAGTACTTC. This sequence encodes CASSLGGTMETQYF.

The chain combines TRBV28 with TRBJ2-1; 11 bases agree with TRBD2. This CDR3 has 16 amino acids. CDR1 is MDHEN, CDR2 SYDVKM, per germline. Trimming removed 6 bases from V and 9 bases from J; junction bases left unmatched: 13. CDR3 residues: CASSPPKTSGESEQFF. For the CDR3, the DNA is TGTGCCAGCAGCCCTCCGAAGACTAGCGGGGAGAGTGAGCAGTTCTTC. The variable domain in full, with the rest retrieved from reference TRBV28 and TRBJ2-1, is DVKVTQSSRYLVKRTGEKVFLECVQDMDHENMFWYRQDPGLGLRLIYFSYDVKMKEKGDIPEGYSVSREKKERFSLILESASTNQTSMYLCASSPPKTSGESEQFFGPGTRLTVL.

The chain carries TRBV27 and TRBJ1-2, with D uncertain. CDR1 MNHEY and CDR2 SMNVEV come from the germline V gene (reference sequence). V lost 5 bases and J 4 bases, leaving 20 bases between the germline ends. CDR3 length: 16 amino acids. The CDR3 sequence is CASSQTADTAGYGYTF. The DNA of the CDR3 is TGTGCCAGCAGTCAAACGGCAGACACGGCCGGCTATGGCTACACCTTC.